Detailed here is one TCR beta chain. The data belong to a study of blood T cell repertoires in COVID-19. Study-wide context: Samples of COVID-19 (acute and convalescent) were obtained from the United States, Italy and Spain. The cDNA or gDNA used as material had been derived from T cells, B-cell-depleted T cells, or PBMCs.

In the original processing: The assay estimated nucleated cells by amplifying reference gene primers. Some clones are missing from TCRdb's copy, which holds only in-frame ones; the method was immunoSEQ multiplex PCR. The V and J calls and clone size come from that table; D and trimming were worked out from the DNA. The sample includes 40,000 or so clones, approximately 81% seen only once; the top ten take roughly an eighth. Germline V gives CDR1 SGHRS, CDR2 YFSETQ. The CDR3 loop spans 16 amino acids. Losses at the gene ends were 0 bases for V and 7 bases for J; bases not matched to a gene: 11. The receptor's source is a human donor in a cohort sampled during active COVID-19. Sequenced input: peripheral blood. This rearrangement joins TRBV5-1 to TRBJ2-7; 9 nucleotides align to TRBD2. CDR3: CASSLGGRLAGPEQYF. CDR3 in DNA: TGCGCCAGCAGCTTGGGGGGCCGTCTAGCGGGGCCGGAGCAGTACTTC.